This T cell receptor (beta chain) derives from a study of Ad26.COV2.S vaccination and SARS-CoV-2 variants. The sample's treatment: approximately 18 received Ad26.COV2.S at low or high dose, single or two shots; five or six received placebo; per-sample allocation not given. The study sampled participants on day 63 after the first vaccine or placebo injection. Clones were read by immunoSEQ multiplex PCR, and TCRdb kept only the in-frame ones, dropping some. This sample yields some 460,000 clones, of which about nine tenths are seen a single time; about 1.5% belongs to the top ten. The length of the CDR3 is 13 residues. CDR1 is MNHEY and CDR2 is SVGAGI in the germline V gene. Trimming removed 2 bases from V and 4 bases from J, with 8 bases in between.

The input for sequencing was peripheral blood, taken in a trial of Ad26.COV2.S vaccine versus placebo. The receptor comes from a person between 18 and 60 years old who received the Ad26.COV2.S COVID-19 vaccine or a placebo. The chain carries TRBV6-5 and TRBJ1-2; maybe TRBD1 (6 bases). The CDR3: CASSYGQSYGYTF. The CDR3 nucleotides are TGTGCCAGCAGTTACGGACAGTCCTATGGCTACACCTTC.